These T cell receptor beta chains were read from a single sample in a study of blood T cells in healthy people across ages. TCRdb itself ran the 5' RACE reads through MiXCR, one entry per CDR3 protein. The repertoire holds under 1 million distinct CDR3 sequences, approximately 48% seen once, with about a fifth in the top ten. Specimen: blood. The receptor set was obtained from a man aged 60 to 69 in good health. Both conserved end residues are part of each CDR3. D genes are given only for firm matches. Clone sizes are given selectively: once, few, many, or a class where the clone is expanded.

j_call v_call clone_size d_call cdr3_aa cdr3_nt
TRBJ2-7 TRBV6-2/TRBV6-3 . TRBD1 CASSPIGTGREHEQYF TGTGCCAGCAGCCCAATTGGGACAGGGAGGGAACACGAGCAGTACTTC
TRBJ2-1 TRBV6-2/TRBV6-3 few . CASSYVGVNHPQEQFF TGTGCCAGCAGTTACGTCGGGGTCAACCATCCCCAAGAGCAGTTCTTC
TRBJ2-1 TRBV30 . . CAWRAASDEQFF TGTGCCTGGAGAGCGGCCTCGGATGAGCAGTTCTTC
TRBJ2-7 TRBV5-5 . . CASSLANRPGLNYEQYF TGTGCCAGCAGCTTGGCCAATCGGCCAGGATTAAACTACGAGCAGTACTTC
TRBJ2-7 TRBV4-1 . . CASGLIGSSYNEQYF TGCGCCAGCGGATTGATCGGGAGCTCCTACAATGAGCAGTACTTC
TRBJ1-2 TRBV5-1 . . CASSFEVGSGYTF TGCGCCAGCAGCTTCGAGGTGGGGAGCGGCTACACCTTC
TRBJ2-5 TRBV12-5 . TRBD1 CASGLGTGTQETQYF TGTGCTAGTGGTTTGGGGACAGGGACTCAAGAGACCCAGTACTTC
TRBJ2-5 TRBV5-1 many . CASSLAGGLQETQYF TGCGCCAGCAGCTTGGCCGGCGGACTGCAAGAGACCCAGTACTTC
TRBJ2-5 TRBV12-3/TRBV12-4 . TRBD1 CASSSIRGLVPVMMQETQYF TGTGCCAGCAGCTCCATCAGGGGGCTAGTTCCCGTGATGATGCAAGAGACCCAGTACTTC
TRBJ2-5 TRBV7-7 . . CASARGGTRTQYF TGTGCCAGCGCTAGGGGGGGAACCAGGACCCAGTACTTC
TRBJ2-5 TRBV7-9 few TRBD1 CASSQGTGGSEQYF TGTGCCAGTAGCCAGGGGACAGGGGGATCGGAGCAGTACTTC
TRBJ2-6 TRBV9 few TRBD1 CASSYGTGGVGANVLTF TGTGCCAGCAGCTACGGGACAGGGGGCGTTGGGGCCAACGTCCTGACTTTC
TRBJ2-1 TRBV20-1 . TRBD2 CSCGGAPYNEQFF TGCAGTTGCGGGGGGGCGCCCTACAATGAGCAGTTCTTC
TRBJ2-4 TRBV18 . . CASSPGAGAGLAKNIQYF TGTGCCAGCTCACCAGGGGCCGGGGCCGGCCTAGCCAAAAACATTCAGTACTTC
TRBJ2-7 TRBV7-2 few . CASSRPPAGRGNSYEQYF TGTGCCAGCAGCCGCCCCCCTGCGGGCAGGGGCAACTCCTACGAGCAGTACTTC
TRBJ1-4 TRBV7-9 . . CASSSPAGANEKLFF TGTGCCAGCAGCTCCCCGGCTGGAGCTAATGAAAAACTGTTTTTT
TRBJ2-6 TRBV2 . . CTSSFQGSGANVLTF TGTACCAGCAGTTTTCAGGGTTCTGGGGCCAACGTCCTGACTTTC
TRBJ2-7 TRBV29-1 few TRBD2 CSVELGTSRDEQYF TGCAGCGTTGAGTTAGGGACTAGTCGCGACGAGCAGTACTTC
TRBJ2-7 TRBV2 many TRBD1 CASSEGTGVSEQYF TGTGCCAGCAGTGAAGGGACAGGGGTTTCCGAGCAGTACTTC
TRBJ1-1 TRBV29-1 . . CSARDGPNTEAFF TGCAGCGCCCGTGACGGACCGAACACTGAAGCTTTCTTT
TRBJ2-1 TRBV20-1 . TRBD2 CSATGLGENNEQFF TGCAGTGCCACGGGACTAGGGGAGAACAATGAGCAGTTCTTC
TRBJ2-3 TRBV4-3 few . CASSQGSGSDTQYF TGCGCCAGCAGCCAAGGTAGTGGGTCAGATACGCAGTATTTT
TRBJ2-3 TRBV18 . . CASSPPGLGTDTQYF TGTGCCAGCTCACCACCGGGGCTCGGCACAGATACGCAGTATTTT
TRBJ2-7 TRBV20-1 few TRBD1 CSASDRDRSSYEQYF TGCAGTGCTAGCGACCGGGACAGGAGCTCCTACGAGCAGTACTTC
TRBJ1-6 TRBV4-1 . . CASSQDEMAVVYSPLHF TGCGCCAGCAGCCAAGATGAAATGGCAGTTGTATATTCACCCCTCCACTTT
TRBJ2-2 TRBV13 few TRBD1 CASTGGNTGELFF TGTGCCAGTACAGGGGGAAACACCGGGGAGCTGTTTTTT
TRBJ2-1 TRBV29-1 few . CSVEGGSRALYNEQFF TGCAGCGTTGAAGGCGGAAGCAGGGCCTTATACAATGAGCAGTTCTTC
TRBJ2-2 TRBV20-1 once . CSARTGWGGELFF TGCAGTGCTAGAACAGGCTGGGGCGGGGAGCTGTTTTTT
TRBJ2-7 TRBV28 . . CASSLLLATTPYEQYF TGTGCCAGCAGTTTGCTCCTAGCGACTACTCCCTACGAGCAGTACTTC
TRBJ2-3 TRBV20-1 . TRBD2 CSAALAGGLDTQYF TGCAGTGCTGCACTAGCGGGGGGGTTGGATACGCAGTATTTT
TRBJ2-5 TRBV20-1 . . CSARVGGSRVETQYF TGCAGTGCTAGAGTTGGGGGCTCGCGTGTGGAGACCCAGTACTTC
TRBJ1-5 TRBV7-2 few . CASSLSPNQPQHF TGTGCCAGCAGTTTAAGCCCCAATCAGCCCCAGCATTTT
TRBJ2-7 TRBV5-1 . TRBD1 CASRTWDSSYEQYF TGCGCCAGCCGGACGTGGGACAGCTCCTACGAGCAGTACTTC
TRBJ2-3 TRBV4-1 . . CASSPLKGGSDTQYF TGCGCCAGCAGCCCACTGAAGGGGGGCTCAGATACGCAGTATTTT
TRBJ2-5 TRBV9 . . CASSVAQGETQYF TGTGCCAGCAGCGTAGCACAGGGAGAGACCCAGTACTTC
TRBJ2-7 TRBV2 . . CASSEGRYATYEQYF TGTGCCAGCAGTGAAGGCCGGTATGCGACCTACGAGCAGTACTTC
TRBJ2-5 TRBV13 few . CASSLGLSTLDGETQYF TGTGCCAGCAGCTTAGGCCTCAGTACCCTCGACGGGGAGACCCAGTACTTC
TRBJ1-2 TRBV7-2 . . CASSLAVADYGYTF TGTGCCAGCAGCTTAGCGGTGGCAGACTATGGCTACACCTTC
TRBJ2-6 TRBV18 . . CASSLSTVSSGANVLTF TGTGCCAGCTCCCTAAGCACAGTTTCCTCTGGGGCCAACGTCCTGACTTTC
TRBJ2-7 TRBV6-1 . . CASSWDSHEQYF TGTGCCAGCAGTTGGGATTCCCACGAGCAGTACTTC
TRBJ2-7 TRBV7-2 few . CASSPGPGSYEQYF TGTGCCAGCAGCCCGGGACCGGGCTCCTACGAGCAGTACTTC
TRBJ1-2 TRBV30 . . CATWTAGYTF TGTGCCACTTGGACTGCTGGCTACACCTTC
TRBJ2-7 TRBV14 . TRBD1 CASSQDLVRGREQYF TGTGCCAGCAGCCAAGATCTCGTCAGGGGGCGAGAGCAGTACTTC
TRBJ1-6 TRBV6-6 . . CASSPGSERDSPLHF TGTGCCAGCAGCCCGGGGTCCGAACGGGATTCACCCCTCCACTTT
TRBJ2-4 TRBV4-3 . . CASSQVTGQGGRNIQYF TGCGCCAGCAGCCAAGTCACCGGCCAGGGTGGGAGAAACATTCAGTACTTC
TRBJ2-6 TRBV6-5 . . CASSYLVGGANVLTF TGTGCCAGCAGTTACCTAGTAGGGGGGGCCAACGTCCTGACTTTC
TRBJ2-1 TRBV18 few . CASSPTAAYNEQFF TGTGCCAGCTCACCTACGGCAGCCTACAATGAGCAGTTCTTC
TRBJ1-5 TRBV4-1 . . CASSQNVLSNQPQHF TGCGCCAGCAGCCAAAATGTTCTCAGCAATCAGCCCCAGCATTTT
TRBJ2-2 TRBV24-1 few . CATSAAGELFF TGTGCCACCAGTGCCGCCGGGGAGCTGTTTTTT
TRBJ2-7 TRBV30 . . CAWSQTGRDYEQYF TGTGCCTGGAGTCAGACAGGGAGGGACTACGAGCAGTACTTC
TRBJ2-7 TRBV20-1 few . CSARDSGFYEQYF TGCAGTGCTAGAGATTCCGGGTTCTACGAGCAGTACTTC
TRBJ1-2 TRBV5-1 few TRBD1 CASSDSSGGYGYTF TGCGCCAGCAGTGACTCCTCAGGGGGCTATGGCTACACCTTC
TRBJ1-4 TRBV20-1 few TRBD1 CSADDRVHEKLFF TGCAGTGCCGATGACAGGGTCCATGAAAAACTGTTTTTT
TRBJ2-5 TRBV10-2 few TRBD1 CASSRDRGRVETQYF TGCGCCAGCAGCCGCGACAGGGGGCGAGTAGAGACCCAGTACTTC
TRBJ2-5 TRBV10-1 . . CASSENKGWGNEQYF TGCGCCAGCAGTGAGAATAAGGGATGGGGAAATGAGCAGTACTTC
TRBJ1-3 TRBV29-1 . . CSIYTVGGNTIYF TGCAGCATTTATACCGTCGGGGGAAACACCATATATTTT
TRBJ2-2 TRBV6-1 . . CASSEALRRTGELFF TGTGCCAGCAGTGAAGCGCTTCGGAGGACCGGGGAGCTGTTTTTT
TRBJ1-4 TRBV20-1 few TRBD1 CSAHDRQGWQLFF TGCAGTGCTCACGACCGACAGGGTTGGCAACTGTTTTTT
TRBJ2-3 TRBV4-1 few . CASSLGERSTDTQYF TGCGCCAGCAGCCTCGGGGAACGAAGCACAGATACGCAGTATTTT